The 12 T cell receptor beta chains in this list originate from one sample, sequenced in a study of CD4 T cells in relation to SARS-CoV-2 and coronaviruses. Data came from immunoSEQ multiplex PCR; TCRdb stores just in-frame clones and leaves some out. This table has about 37,000 clones, approximately 81% appearing once. These TCRs' antigens remain unknown. The specimen sequenced was naive CD4+ T cells from PBMCs, cultured in vitro. Stated subset: naive CD4+ T cells isolated by negative enrichment. The receptor source for this set is an adult with COVID-19.

This sequence joins TRBV11-2 and TRBJ2-7; weak D call: TRBD1 (5 bases). The length of the CDR3 is 13 residues. Looked up from germline, CDR1 is SGHAT and CDR2 is FQNNGV. Trimming left V 5 bases short and J 6 bases short, with 14 bases between. The CDR3, as DNA: TGTGCCAGCAGCACTGGGGCGATCCGCGAGCAGTACTTC. This sequence encodes CASSTGAIREQYF.

The J gene is TRBJ1-3, the V gene TRBV30; 7 nucleotides agree with TRBD1. The CDR3 sequence is 18 residues long. The V gene end was trimmed by 1 base and the J gene end by 2 bases; junction bases not matched to a gene: 14. Germline lookup yields CDR1 GTSNPN and CDR2 SVGIG (reference sequence). The CDR3 loop reads CAWSDPGRGRLAGNTIYF. CDR3 coding DNA: TGTGCCTGGAGTGACCCGGGGAGGGGGCGCTTGGCTGGAAACACCATATATTTT. The whole variable domain, remainder taken from reference TRBV30 and TRBJ1-3, is SQTIHQWPATLVQPVGSPLSLECTVEGTSNPNLYWYRQAAGRGLQLLFYSVGIGQISSEVPQNLSASRPQDRQFILSSKKLLLSDSGFYLCAWSDPGRGRLAGNTIYFGEGSWLTVV.

There are a few counts of this clone. The chain uses TRBV18 and TRBJ2-2; D is possibly TRBD1 or TRBD2 (5 bases each). The CDR3 contains 14 residues. Germline V gives CDR1 KGHSH, CDR2 LQKENI. V was pared by 5 bases and J by 6 bases, with 13 bases between. CDR3 coding DNA: TGTGCCAGCTCAGGCCAGAGGGGCTCCGGGGAGCTGTTTTTT. Translation: CASSGQRGSGELFF. Combining the CDR3 with reference TRBV18 and TRBJ2-2 gives the whole variable domain NAGVMQNPRHLVRRRGQEARLRCSPMKGHSHVYWYRQLPEEGLKFMVYLQKENIIDESGMPKERFSAEFPKEGPSILRIQQVVRGDSAAYFCASSGQRGSGELFFGEGSRLTVL.

The chain is built from TRBV28 and TRBJ2-5; a weak D match, TRBD1 (6 bases). The V gene's germline CDR1 is MDHEN and CDR2 SYDVKM. The germline V and J ends were trimmed by 5 bases and 1 base, with 11 bases remaining between them. The CDR3 runs 14 residues. The CDR3 loop is CASSAGTIQETQYF. CDR3 in DNA: TGTGCCAGCAGTGCCGGGACAATCCAAGAGACCCAGTACTTC.

This chain connects TRBV28 to TRBJ1-3; a weak D match, TRBD1 (5 bases). Trimming pared 8 bases from V and 2 bases from J, leaving 7 bases between. CDR3 length: 12 amino acids. Germline V CDR1 and CDR2: MDHEN, SYDVKM. The CDR3 sequence: CASPGTGNTIYF. The CDR3 nucleotides read TGTGCCAGCCCAGGGACTGGAAACACCATATATTTT.

This clone was seen a single time. The rearrangement uses TRBV5-4 and TRBJ2-3; tentatively, D is TRBD1 (5 bases). V was cut by 0 bases and J by 4 bases, with 6 bases left in between. The germline V gene encodes CDR1 SGHNT and CDR2 YYREEE (reference sequence). The CDR3 length is 13 residues. CDR3 loop: CASSLVGPDTQYF. CDR3 in DNA: TGTGCCAGCAGCTTGGTGGGGCCAGATACGCAGTATTTT.

V and J are TRBV19 and TRBJ1-1, with D perhaps TRBD1 (6 bases). Germline CDR1 and CDR2: LNHDA and SQIVND (reference sequence). The ends were cut back, 5 bases at V and 1 base at J, with 23 bases in the middle. The CDR3 length is 18 residues. CDR3 region: CASSPNQGRLGRNTEAFF. Here the CDR3 DNA reads TGTGCCAGTAGTCCTAACCAGGGGCGACTGGGGAGGAACACTGAAGCTTTCTTT.

The J gene is TRBJ2-3, the V gene TRBV5-1; 9 bases fit TRBD2. Per germline, CDR1 SGHRS and CDR2 YFSETQ. V lost 4 bases to trimming and J lost 3 bases; unmatched junction nucleotides: 6. The CDR3 consists of 15 residues. CDR3: CASSTVAGDTDTQYF. The CDR3, as DNA: TGCGCCAGCAGCACCGTAGCGGGAGATACAGATACGCAGTATTTT.

The chain links TRBV7-2 to TRBJ2-7; D perhaps matches TRBD1 (5 bases). This CDR3 comprises 15 residues. The germline V gene encodes CDR1 SGHTA and CDR2 FQGNSA. With 3 bases removed from V and 3 bases from J, the gap between germline ends came to 15 bases. The CDR3 DNA sequence: TGTGCCAGCAGCTTCGACAGAAGAGTTAACTACGAGCAGTACTTC. Protein: CASSFDRRVNYEQYF. Filled out from reference TRBV7-2 and TRBJ2-7, the complete variable domain reads GAGVSQSPSNKVTEKGKDVELRCDPISGHTALYWYRQSLGQGLEFLIYFQGNSAPDKSGLPSDRFSAERTGGSVSTLTIQRTQQEDSAVYLCASSFDRRVNYEQYFGPGTRLTVT.

This chain uses TRBV7-2 with TRBJ2-4, with D hard to call. The CDR3 runs to 15 residues. Germline V gives CDR1 SGHTA, CDR2 FQGNSA. Trimming took 1 base from V and 0 from J, leaving 7 bases between them. CDR3 protein: CASSLDRLAKNIQYF. Written as DNA, the CDR3 is TGTGCCAGCAGCTTAGACCGTCTAGCCAAAAACATTCAGTACTTC.

V usage is TRBV11-1 and J usage is TRBJ2-1; no reliable D call. This CDR3 has 14 residues. Germline V gene data show CDR1 as SGHAT and CDR2 as FQDESV (reference sequence). Trimming removed 4 bases at V and 3 bases at J, with 10 bases between. Here the CDR3 reads CASSSEWGYNEQFF. The CDR3 DNA reads TGTGCCAGCAGCTCCGAATGGGGCTACAATGAGCAGTTCTTC.

V is TRBV28 and J is TRBJ2-5; D may be TRBD2 (6 bases). The CDR3 is made up of 16 amino acids. Trimming removed 2 bases at V and 2 bases at J, with 15 bases between. Germline-derived CDR1 and CDR2 are MDHEN and SYDVKM. The CDR3 DNA reads as TGTGCCAGCAGTTTACCCAGCGGAGGGTTACAAGAGACCCAGTACTTC. Translating it yields CASSLPSGGLQETQYF.